Shown below are 2 T cell receptor beta chains from a single sample sequenced in a study of blood T cells in healthy people across ages. With a J-beta primer mix and a sample-barcoded 5' primer, a second PCR ran roughly 6 to 11 cycles. TCRdb processed the 5' RACE reads anew with MiXCR; each CDR3 protein has one entry. Among around 820,000 distinct CDR3 sequences listed, 20% to 25% were seen once. This sample also belongs to another study, concerning T cells of mothers and their children.

Sequencing used blood. These receptors were collected from a boy aged 5-17 years in good health.

On this clonotype: No conserved phenylalanine or tryptophan is present at the end of the CDR3, so a read error is the likely explanation. The V gene is TRBV4-2, the J gene TRBJ2-1, with 7 bases matching TRBD2. CDR3 length equals 17 residues. With V trimmed by 1 base and J by 1 base, 7 bases remained unmatched. Germline CDR1 and CDR2: LGHNA and YNFKEQ. The CDR3 region is CASSQGFGGSSYNEQFL. CDR3 sequence (DNA): TGTGCCAGCAGCCAAGGATTCGGCGGGAGTTCCTACAATGAGCAGTTCCTC.

This clonotype was detected a few times. The V call is TRBV5-1, the J call TRBJ2-5; the D gene is possibly TRBD2 (7 bases). The CDR3 contains 17 residues. CDR1 is SGHRS and CDR2 is YFSETQ in the germline V gene. The V end lost 0 bases, the J end lost 5 bases, and 20 bases lay between the germline ends. CDR3 region: CASSLESGGYFEETQYF. CDR3 nucleotide sequence: TGCGCCAGCAGCTTGGAATCGGGGGGCTACTTTGAGGAGACCCAGTACTTC.